Listed here are 22 T cell receptor beta chains from one sample, sequenced in a study of radiation and T cells in renal cell carcinoma. This sample's time point: baseline pretreatment blood. Documented treatment: 15 Gy SBRT to primary tumor, nephrectomy 4 weeks later. Only in-frame clones appear in the TCRdb table, and some are missing; sequencing was by immunoSEQ multiplex PCR. The sample contains more than 75,000 clones, 70% to 85% of which appear only once. Here the sequenced sample was blood, taken from a patient whose treatment included radiotherapy and nephrectomy. The receptors were gathered from a man between 60 and 75 years old with renal cell carcinoma.

The chain links TRBV7-9 to TRBJ1-2; 7 nucleotides agree with TRBD1. The CDR3 contains 14 residues. The germline V gene has CDR1 SEHNR and CDR2 FQNEAQ (reference sequence). After removal of 5 bases from V and 4 bases from J, the junction contained 7 bases not matched to a gene. CDR3 amino acids: CASSQGGLSYGYTF. Written as DNA, the CDR3 is TGTGCCAGCAGCCAGGGGGGCCTAAGCTATGGCTACACCTTC.

This chain uses TRBV28 with TRBJ1-4; maybe TRBD1 (6 bases). With 1 base removed from V and 8 bases from J, the gap between germline ends came to 23 bases. CDR1 and CDR2 from the germline V gene are MDHEN and SYDVKM. There are 18 residues in the CDR3. The CDR3 sequence is CASSLSPHGGLNEEKLFF. DNA for the CDR3: TGTGCCAGCAGTTTATCCCCTCATGGGGGCCTCAATGAGGAAAAACTGTTTTTT.

The chain uses TRBV27 and TRBJ2-1; 11 positions agree with TRBD2. CDR3 size: 15 residues. In germline, CDR1 is MNHEY, CDR2 SMNVEV (reference sequence). Unmatched junction bases numbered 6, after V lost 5 bases and J lost 6 bases. CDR3 protein: CASSPRTSGFNEQFF. DNA for the CDR3: TGTGCCAGCAGTCCGAGGACTAGCGGGTTCAATGAGCAGTTCTTC.

This clone showed up just a few times. The rearrangement links TRBV5-1 to TRBJ2-7, with no clear D. Germline loops: CDR1 SGHRS, CDR2 YFSETQ. This CDR3 region has 16 residues. Trimming removed 1 base at V and 2 bases at J, with 16 bases between. CDR3 DNA sequence: TGCGCCAGCAGCTTGAAGGATGGTTCACCTACCTACGAGCAGTACTTC. Translated, it gives CASSLKDGSPTYEQYF.

This chain links TRBV19 with TRBJ2-7, with 7 bases matching TRBD1. The CDR3 extends over 13 amino acids. Trimming removed 3 bases from V and 6 bases from J; junction bases left unmatched: 5. Germline V gene data show CDR1 as LNHDA and CDR2 as SQIVND (reference sequence). DNA of the CDR3: TGTGCCAGTAGTATTAACAGGGGCGTCGAGCAGTACTTC. Amino acids: CASSINRGVEQYF.

This clone was seen just once. This rearrangement joins TRBV7-3 to TRBJ2-3, with D possibly matching TRBD1 (6 bases). CDR1 is SGHTA and CDR2 is FQGTGA in the germline V gene. Trimming pared 3 bases from V and 14 bases from J, leaving 15 bases between. This CDR3 is built from 12 residues. In DNA, the CDR3 is TGTGCCAGCAGCTTGTCGGGACAATCCCTGTATTTT. As protein: CASSLSGQSLYF.

The V and J genes are TRBV28 and TRBJ1-1; D remains unclear. This CDR3 is 14 amino acids long. Germline assignment: CDR1 MDHEN and CDR2 SYDVKM. V gave up 6 bases and J gave up 7 bases, with 18 bases separating them. CDR3 DNA sequence: TGTGCCAGCAGAGAACCGCGCTCCGCCGGTGAAGCTTTCTTT. This encodes CASREPRSAGEAFF.

This chain connects TRBV5-1 to TRBJ1-3; 7 bases line up with TRBD1. CDR3 length: 17 residues. The germline CDR1 and CDR2 sequences are SGHRS and YFSETQ. The ends lost 0 bases at V and 9 bases at J; junction bases unmatched: 15. This CDR3 is CASSLAMGTVEGTTIYF. CDR3 DNA: TGCGCCAGCAGCTTGGCCATGGGGACAGTCGAAGGGACCACCATATATTTT. Variable domain in full (rest from reference TRBV5-1 and TRBJ1-3): KAGVTQTPRYLIKTRGQQVTLSCSPISGHRSVSWYQQTPGQGLQFLFEYFSETQRNKGNFPGRFSGRQFSNSRSEMNVSTLELGDSALYLCASSLAMGTVEGTTIYFGEGSWLTVV.

The gene calls are TRBV4-2 and TRBJ2-5; TRBD1 aligns across 8 bases. The CDR3 length is 16 residues. Germline V lookup: CDR1 LGHNA, CDR2 YNFKEQ. J gave up 2 bases and V 4 bases, and 9 bases lay outside the gene matches. DNA of the CDR3: TGTGCCAGCAGCCTCCACGGACAGGGACAACAAGAGACCCAGTACTTC. Protein product: CASSLHGQGQQETQYF.

The table lists this clone with a few counts. The chain recombines TRBV25-1 with TRBJ2-1; no clear D. Germline CDR1 reads MGHDK; CDR2 reads SYGVNS. V was clipped by 6 bases and J by 4 bases, with 7 bases between them. The CDR3 runs 12 residues. The CDR3 DNA follows: TGTGCCAGCAGCCTTTTTTACAATGAGCAGTTCTTC. This translates into CASSLFYNEQFF.

This sequence joins TRBV29-1 and TRBJ2-3, with TRBD2 matching over 15 bases. The germline CDR1 and CDR2 sequences are SQVTM and ANQGSEA. This CDR3 region has 14 residues. V shed 6 bases, J shed 4 bases, and the junction held 2 bases outside the gene matches. CDR3: CSVGTSGRPDTQYF. The CDR3 DNA is TGCAGCGTAGGGACTAGCGGGAGGCCAGATACGCAGTATTTT.

The chain joins TRBV6-1 to TRBJ2-7; D possibly matches TRBD1 or TRBD2 (6 bases each). The CDR3 runs to 13 residues. In germline, CDR1 is MNHNS, CDR2 SASEGT. The V end lost 4 bases, the J end lost 3 bases, and 10 bases lay between the germline ends. The CDR3 loop is CASSAGGLYEQYF. The CDR3, as DNA: TGTGCCAGCAGTGCTGGGGGGCTCTACGAGCAGTACTTC.

The CDR3 coding sequence is TGTGCCAGCAGCCCGGGTGGCGGGAGGGCCGCTATTGATGAGCAGTTCTTC. Amino acid sequence: CASSPGGGRAAIDEQFF. The chain couples TRBV5-4 to TRBJ2-1; 9 bases align to TRBD2. V was pared by 4 bases and J by 8 bases, with 16 bases of the junction left unmatched. The germline CDR1 and CDR2 sequences are SGHNT and YYREEE (reference sequence). This CDR3 spans 17 amino acids.

The V and J genes are TRBV7-7 and TRBJ2-5; TRBD1 might be the D (6 bases). V dropped 5 bases and J dropped 3 bases, with 10 bases sitting between them. CDR1 is SSHAT, CDR2 FNYEAQ, per germline (reference sequence). CDR3 length: 13 amino acids. The CDR3 bases are TGTGCCAGCAGCGTGGACAGAGAAGAGACCCAGTACTTC. Translating it yields CASSVDREETQYF. Full variable domain (outside the CDR3, taken from reference TRBV7-7 and TRBJ2-5): GAGVSQSPRYKVTKRGQDVTLRCDPISSHATLYWYQQALGQGPEFLTYFNYEAQPDKSGLPSDRFSAERPEGSISTLTIQRTEQRDSAMYRCASSVDREETQYFGPGTRLLVL.

The chain uses TRBV5-1 and TRBJ2-1; 9 bases fit TRBD2. The trim removed 2 bases at V and 6 bases at J, leaving 9 bases unmatched. The CDR3 is 16 residues long. The germline V gene encodes CDR1 SGHRS and CDR2 YFSETQ. CDR3 coding DNA: TGCGCCAGCAGCTTTGGTAGCGGGAGAGTTCTCAATGAGCAGTTCTTC. Protein sequence: CASSFGSGRVLNEQFF.

This clone is medium-sized (0.01 to 0.1%) in the sample. V usage is TRBV28 and J usage is TRBJ1-2; 8 positions agree with TRBD1. After removal of 3 bases from V and 3 bases from J, the junction contained 6 bases not matched to a gene. Germline-derived CDR1 and CDR2 are MDHEN and SYDVKM. The CDR3 loop spans 15 amino acids. CDR3 region: CASSFPQGADYGYTF. The CDR3 DNA is TGTGCCAGCAGTTTCCCTCAGGGGGCTGACTATGGCTACACCTTC.

This chain links TRBV28 with TRBJ2-7; D assignment may be TRBD1 or TRBD2 (5 bases each). Trimming cost V 1 base and J 3 bases, with 22 bases left between them. Germline values: CDR1 MDHEN, CDR2 SYDVKM. CDR3 length: 18 residues. CDR3 loop: CASSLFPRGRGNDYEQYF. The CDR3 DNA is TGTGCCAGCAGTTTATTCCCACGGGGCAGAGGAAATGACTACGAGCAGTACTTC.

The V gene is TRBV6-1, the J gene TRBJ1-3; 8 nucleotides agree with TRBD1. With 8 bases clipped from V and 4 bases from J, the junction kept 7 bases outside the gene matches. Germline V CDR1 and CDR2: MNHNS, SASEGT. This CDR3 is 14 amino acids long. The CDR3 protein is CASGDRSRGNTIYF. The CDR3, as DNA: TGTGCCAGCGGGGACAGGTCAAGAGGAAACACCATATATTTT.

To note about this clone: Other nucleotide sequences from this sample produce the same CDR3. The chain links TRBV9 to TRBJ2-3; D is possibly TRBD2 (6 bases). In germline, CDR1 is SGDLS, CDR2 YYNGEE. V was trimmed by 2 bases and J by 2 bases, leaving 9 bases between them. The CDR3 length is 14 residues. The CDR3 protein is CASSVGGSTDTQYF. CDR3 nucleotides: TGTGCCAGCAGCGTCGGAGGGTCCACAGATACGCAGTATTTT.

The rearrangement uses TRBV5-4 and TRBJ2-1; 10 nucleotides match TRBD1. CDR3 length: 13 amino acids. J was trimmed by 12 bases and V by 4 bases; bases with no gene match: 7. Germline CDR1 reads SGHNT; CDR2 reads YYREEE (reference sequence). The DNA for the CDR3 is TGTGCCAGCAGCGCTGACAGGGGGCTCGTGCAGTTCTTC. Its translation is CASSADRGLVQFF.

The chain joins TRBV18 to TRBJ2-2; 9 nucleotides line up with TRBD1. Germline values: CDR1 KGHSH, CDR2 LQKENI. The junction had 3 bases not matched to a gene; V was cut back by 5 bases and J by 5 bases. The CDR3 has 14 residues. In DNA form, the CDR3 reads TGTGCCAGCTCAATGGGACAGGGTACCGGGGAGCTGTTTTTT. It codes for CASSMGQGTGELFF.

The rearrangement uses TRBV6-5 and TRBJ2-7; no firm D call. Per germline, CDR1 MNHEY and CDR2 SVGAGI. V gave up 6 bases and J gave up 0 bases, with 9 bases separating them. The CDR3 is 13 residues long. CDR3 sequence: CASSSRGSYEQYF. In DNA, the CDR3 is TGTGCCAGCAGCTCCCGAGGCTCCTACGAGCAGTACTTC.